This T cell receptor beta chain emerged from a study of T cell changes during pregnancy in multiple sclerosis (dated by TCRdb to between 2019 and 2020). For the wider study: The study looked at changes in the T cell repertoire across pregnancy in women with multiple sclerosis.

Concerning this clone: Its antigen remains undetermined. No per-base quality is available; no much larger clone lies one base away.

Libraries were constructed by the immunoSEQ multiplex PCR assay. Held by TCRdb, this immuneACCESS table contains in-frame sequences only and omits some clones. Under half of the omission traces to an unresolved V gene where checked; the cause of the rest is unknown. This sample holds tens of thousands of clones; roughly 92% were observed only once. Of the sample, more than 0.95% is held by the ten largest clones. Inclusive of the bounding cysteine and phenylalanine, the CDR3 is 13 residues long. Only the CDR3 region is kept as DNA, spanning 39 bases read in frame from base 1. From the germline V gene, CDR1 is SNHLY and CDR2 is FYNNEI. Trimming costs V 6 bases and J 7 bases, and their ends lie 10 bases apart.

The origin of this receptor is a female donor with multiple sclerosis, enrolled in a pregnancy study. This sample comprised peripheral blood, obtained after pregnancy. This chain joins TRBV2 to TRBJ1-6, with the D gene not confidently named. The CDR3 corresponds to CASSLALNSPLHF. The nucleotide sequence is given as TGTGCCAGCAGCCTCGCGCTGAATTCACCCCTCCACTTT.